This T cell receptor (beta chain) comes out of a study of cytomegalovirus exposure and HLA in healthy donors. It was with 60 Vbeta and 13 Jbeta primers that the PCR ran. Sequencing used immunoSEQ multiplex PCR; TCRdb keeps in-frame clones, though not all of them. Here the sample spans more than 65,000 clones, 70% to 75% being singletons. Germline CDR1 reads MGHRA; CDR2 reads YSYEKL. This CDR3 contains 13 residues. V was clipped by 1 base and J by 6 bases, with 8 bases between them. This clone was observed once. Sequenced input: PBMCs. This sequence joins TRBV4-1 and TRBJ2-3; no definite D call. The clonotype was recovered from a woman aged 50 to 60 in good health and CMV-seropositive. CDR3 sequence reads: CASSQVGADTQYF. DNA of the CDR3: TGCGCCAGCAGCCAAGTAGGAGCTGATACGCAGTATTTT.